The 4 T cell receptor beta chains in this list originate from one sample, sequenced in a study of blood T cell repertoires in COVID-19. Sequencing was performed with immunoSEQ multiplex PCR; in TCRdb, only in-frame clones are kept and a portion is missing. The sample has approximately 140,000 clones; approximately 86% are singletons. The specimen sequenced was peripheral blood. Receptors originate from a man between 65 and 85 years old with acute or convalescent COVID-19.

The rearrangement uses TRBV11-3 and TRBJ2-3; no definite D call. Germline CDR1 reads SGHNT; CDR2 reads YENEEA. Trimming left V 5 bases short and J 0 bases short, with 3 bases between. The CDR3 consists of 12 residues. The CDR3 reads CASSQSTDTQYF. CDR3 nucleotide sequence: TGTGCCAGCAGCCAGAGCACAGATACGCAGTATTTT.

The chain combines TRBV2 with TRBJ2-5; 8 nucleotides agree with TRBD1. With V trimmed by 6 bases and J by 4 bases, 7 bases remained unmatched. Germline V gives CDR1 SNHLY, CDR2 FYNNEI. The CDR3 is made up of 14 amino acids. The CDR3 DNA is TGTGCCAGCAGAGAACAGGGGGGAGGAGAGACCCAGTACTTC. Amino acid sequence: CASREQGGGETQYF.

The rearrangement uses TRBV7-2 and TRBJ1-5; D may be TRBD1 (6 bases). The CDR3 covers 14 residues. Trimming cost V 5 bases and J 0 bases, with 8 bases left between them. Germline V lookup: CDR1 SGHTA, CDR2 FQGNSA. CDR3 sequence (DNA): TGTGCCAGCAGCAGACAGGTTAGCAATCAGCCCCAGCATTTT. Its protein product is CASSRQVSNQPQHF.

The chain links TRBV28 to TRBJ2-5; D may be TRBD1 (6 bases). CDR1 MDHEN and CDR2 SYDVKM come from the germline V gene. The CDR3 has 14 residues. V lost 4 bases and J 1 base, leaving 10 bases between the germline ends. CDR3 sequence (DNA): TGTGCCAGCAGTTCTGGGACACTCCAAGAGACCCAGTACTTC. Amino acids: CASSSGTLQETQYF.